The 15 T cell receptor beta chains below come from one sample, sequenced in a study of shared clonotypes between healthy human individuals (dated by TCRdb to the early 2020s). Library preparation employed the immunoSEQ multiplex PCR assay. TCRdb holds this immuneACCESS table with in-frame rearrangements only. Some clones are missing; in checked studies, unresolved V genes explain under half, and the rest has no known cause. The table for this sample lists about 600,000 clones; roughly four fifths of them were counted only once. The ten largest clonotypes hold around 11% of the sample. Sequencing was carried out using PBMCs. These receptors originate from a middle-aged woman in good health. Some clones in this sample may be carry-over from other donors' samples.

This clone was detected many times. The rearrangement links TRBV7-6 to TRBJ1-4; D perhaps matches TRBD1 (6 bases). Germline-derived CDR1 and CDR2 are SGHVS and FNYEAQ. Trimming cost V 0 bases and J 7 bases, with 15 bases left between them. The CDR3 runs to 16 residues. The CDR3 region is CASSLAVTGPTEKLFF. CDR3 in DNA: TGTGCCAGCAGCTTAGCAGTGACAGGCCCAACTGAAAAACTGTTTTTT.

V and J are TRBV5-1 and TRBJ2-5; 10 nucleotides line up with TRBD1. Germline loops: CDR1 SGHRS, CDR2 YFSETQ. This CDR3 spans 12 amino acids. After removal of 7 bases from V and 5 bases from J, the junction contained 2 bases not matched to a gene. DNA of the CDR3: TGCGCCAGCGGGGGACAGGGGGAGACCCAGTACTTC. Amino acid sequence: CASGGQGETQYF.

Points on this clone: In the same sample, other DNA sequences code for this CDR3. The V gene is TRBV4-1, the J gene TRBJ2-7, with D perhaps TRBD2 (6 bases). Germline CDR1 reads MGHRA; CDR2 reads YSYEKL. This CDR3 spans 13 amino acids. The ends were cut back, 0 bases at V and 4 bases at J, with 7 bases in the middle. The CDR3 here is CASSQDGGYEQYF. In nucleotides, the CDR3 is TGCGCCAGCAGCCAAGATGGGGGGTACGAGCAGTACTTC.

This clone was found a few times. V usage is TRBV5-1 and J usage is TRBJ2-7, with D hard to call. Trimming cost V 0 bases and J 6 bases, with 13 bases left between them. This CDR3 spans 14 amino acids. Germline CDR1 reads SGHRS; CDR2 reads YFSETQ. The CDR3 sequence: CASSLEPRSGEQYF. In DNA form, the CDR3 reads TGCGCCAGCAGCTTGGAGCCTAGATCTGGCGAGCAGTACTTC. The full variable domain, in which reference TRBV5-1 and TRBJ2-7 provide the parts outside the CDR3, is KAGVTQTPRYLIKTRGQQVTLSCSPISGHRSVSWYQQTPGQGLQFLFEYFSETQRNKGNFPGRFSGRQFSNSRSEMNVSTLELGDSALYLCASSLEPRSGEQYFGPGTRLTVT.

Concerning this clone: A much larger clone lies a single base off, so this may be a read error. Other DNA sequences within the sample encode an identical CDR3. The chain uses TRBV5-4 and TRBJ1-2; D is undetermined. CDR1 is SGHNT and CDR2 is YYREEE in the germline V gene (reference sequence). CDR3 length: 12 amino acids. V was trimmed by 5 bases and J by 4 bases, leaving 9 bases between them. This CDR3 is CASSDNIYGYTF. CDR3 DNA sequence: TGTGCCAGCAGTGATAACATCTATGGCTACACCTTC.

The chain employs TRBV5-1 and TRBJ2-1, with D possibly matching TRBD2 (5 bases). V lost 4 bases, J lost 4 bases, and 9 bases lay in between. The CDR3 has 13 residues. Germline values: CDR1 SGHRS, CDR2 YFSETQ. The CDR3 protein is CASSREPYNEQFF. CDR3 nucleotides: TGCGCCAGCAGCCGGGAACCTTACAATGAGCAGTTCTTC.

This chain links TRBV7-9 with TRBJ2-5, with TRBD1 as a possible D gene (6 bases). V lost 5 bases, J lost 4 bases, and 20 bases lay in between. The germline V gene has CDR1 SEHNR and CDR2 FQNEAQ (reference sequence). CDR3 length: 16 amino acids. CDR3 loop: CASSPRQGRRIETQYF. CDR3 nucleotide sequence: TGTGCCAGCAGCCCCCGCCAGGGGCGGAGGATAGAGACCCAGTACTTC.

The gene calls are TRBV5-1 and TRBJ2-1; 7 bases agree with TRBD1. CDR1 is SGHRS, CDR2 YFSETQ, per germline. The CDR3 extends over 13 amino acids. The J segment lost 6 bases and the V segment lost 3 bases, leaving 3 bases of the junction unmatched. CDR3 nucleotide sequence: TGCGCCAGCAGCTGGGACAGCCTCAATGAGCAGTTCTTC. This encodes CASSWDSLNEQFF.

The rearrangement joins TRBV30 to TRBJ2-5, with 7 bases aligning to TRBD2. Germline values: CDR1 GTSNPN, CDR2 SVGIG (reference sequence). V shed 3 bases and J 9 bases; nucleotides not matched to a gene: 16. There are 15 residues in the CDR3. DNA for the CDR3: TGTGCCTGGAGGACACCGGGAGGTTCTGCGCGGGCCCAGTACTTC. Its translation: CAWRTPGGSARAQYF.

The chain links TRBV21-1 to TRBJ1-4; the D call in the table, TRBD1, was not verified against the DNA. TRBV21-1 is a pseudogene locus. The CDR3 has 14 amino acids. The CDR3 spells CASSKGGTVEKLFF. The CDR3 DNA is TGTGCCAGCAGCAAAGGGGGGACAGTTGAAAAACTGTTTTTT.

This chain connects TRBV7-3 to TRBJ2-2; 11 nucleotides match TRBD1. The germline V gene has CDR1 SGHTA and CDR2 FQGTGA. This CDR3 contains 16 residues. V gave up 5 bases and J gave up 4 bases; unmatched junction bases: 6. The CDR3 DNA is TGTGCCAGCAGCCCGAGGACAGGGGGCATCACCGGGGAGCTGTTTTTT. Its protein product is CASSPRTGGITGELFF.

Details on this clone: A much bigger clone sits one base away, suggesting this may be a read error. J is TRBJ2-2 and V is TRBV9; no clear D. This CDR3 has 13 residues. Trimming shortened V by 1 base and J by 0 bases, and 1 base separated the two germline ends. CDR1 is SGDLS and CDR2 is YYNGEE in the germline V gene. CDR3 nucleotide sequence: TGTGCCAGCAGCGTAACGAACACCGGGGAGCTGTTTTTT. Its protein is CASSVTNTGELFF.

This chain connects TRBV27 to TRBJ1-2; 7 bases line up with TRBD1. Germline V gives CDR1 MNHEY, CDR2 SMNVEV (reference sequence). Unmatched junction bases numbered 12, after V lost 4 bases and J lost 7 bases. CDR3 length: 15 residues. Here the CDR3 DNA reads TGTGCCAGCAGTTCCCCTCTGACAGGGCTTGGTGGCTACACCTTC. Protein sequence: CASSSPLTGLGGYTF.

As for this clone: A read error is the likely source, as a far larger clone sits one nucleotide away. The same CDR3 can be traced to other DNA sequences in this sample. The CDR3 nucleotides are TGTGCCAGCAGCCAACTTGCTGGGCTTTCCTACGAGCAGTACTTC. This translates into CASSQLAGLSYEQYF. The chain combines TRBV7-9 with TRBJ2-7, with no clear D. V lost 5 bases, J lost 1 base, and 15 bases lay in between. Germline assignment: CDR1 SEHNR and CDR2 FQNEAQ (reference sequence). The CDR3 is 15 amino acids.

The chain recombines TRBV18 with TRBJ2-7; 12 bases agree with TRBD1. V lost 5 bases to trimming and J lost 0 bases; unmatched junction nucleotides: 2. This CDR3 spans 15 amino acids. Germline V CDR1 and CDR2: KGHSH, LQKENI. CDR3 in amino acids: CASSAGQGASYEQYF. The DNA of the CDR3 is TGTGCCAGCTCAGCGGGACAGGGGGCCTCCTACGAGCAGTACTTC. Complete variable domain (other parts from reference TRBV18 and TRBJ2-7): NAGVMQNPRHLVRRRGQEARLRCSPMKGHSHVYWYRQLPEEGLKFMVYLQKENIIDESGMPKERFSAEFPKEGPSILRIQQVVRGDSAAYFCASSAGQGASYEQYFGPGTRLTVT.